This T cell receptor (beta chain) was identified during a study of T-cell reconstitution after alpha-beta-depleted transplantation in children. Study-level results: Expanded graft clones, several hundred of them, were reportedly the source of alpha-beta T cells about two months after transplant. The main origin of T-cell counts and diversity one year after transplant was newly produced T cells.

The authors prepared the TCRbeta library with unique molecular identifiers. Via MiXCR, TCRdb re-called the PCR reads, giving one row per CDR3 protein. The data hold under 750,000 distinct CDR3 sequences, with 23% observed a single time. As concerns this clonotype: Antigen: not known.

Germline-derived CDR1 and CDR2 are SGHTA and FQGNSA. CDR3 size: 16 residues. Deletions cut 3 bases from V and 2 bases from J, with 14 bases between. This TCR was sampled from a boy younger than two who had a stem cell transplant for acute myeloid leukemia, so the T cells may come from the graft donor. V gene TRBV7-2 combines with J gene TRBJ2-4, with no clear D. Sequencing was performed on PBMCs, mostly from graft donor cells, taken 360 days after TCRalphabeta/CD19-depleted stem cell transplant. This CDR3 is CASSFDGRPPKNIQYF. For the CDR3, the DNA is TGTGCCAGCAGCTTTGACGGCCGGCCCCCCAAAAACATTCAGTACTTC.